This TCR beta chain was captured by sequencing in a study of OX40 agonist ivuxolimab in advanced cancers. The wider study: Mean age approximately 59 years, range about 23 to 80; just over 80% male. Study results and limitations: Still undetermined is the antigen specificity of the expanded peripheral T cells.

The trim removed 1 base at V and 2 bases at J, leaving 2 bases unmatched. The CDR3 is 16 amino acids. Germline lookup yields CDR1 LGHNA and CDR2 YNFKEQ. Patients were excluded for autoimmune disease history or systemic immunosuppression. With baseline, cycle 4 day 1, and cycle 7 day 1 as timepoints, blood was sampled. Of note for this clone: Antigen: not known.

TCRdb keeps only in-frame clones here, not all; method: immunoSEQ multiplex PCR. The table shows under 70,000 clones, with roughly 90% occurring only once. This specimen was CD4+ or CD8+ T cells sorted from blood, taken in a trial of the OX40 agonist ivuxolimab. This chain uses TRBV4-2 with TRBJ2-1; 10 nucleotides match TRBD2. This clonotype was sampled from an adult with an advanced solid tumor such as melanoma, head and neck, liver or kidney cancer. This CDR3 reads CASSQGGTSAYNEQFF. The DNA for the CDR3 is TGTGCCAGCAGCCAAGGCGGGACTAGCGCCTACAATGAGCAGTTCTTC.